The present TCR beta chain was sequenced within a study of T cells in Graves' hyperthyroidism and ophthalmopathy. This clonotype was observed at least ten times. The antigen is undetermined. General observations from the study: Among clonotypes expanded in thyroid above 0.001, most were also found in blood. In simple terms, a model built on 13 V-J features told ophthalmopathy apart from stable hyperthyroidism.

Amplification of TCR beta CDR3 regions was performed using RNA transcripts as template. First-round RT-PCR targeting the TCR CDR3 was performed with the HTBI primer set. TCRdb passed the multiplex PCR reads through MiXCR, listing each CDR3 protein once. The top ten hold about 7.2% of the sample, which has about 700,000 distinct CDR3 sequences, less than 45% seen once. Sequenced: peripheral blood or thyroid tissue (not recorded which). This receptor was identified in an adult man with Graves' disease, either hyperthyroidism or ophthalmopathy (not recorded which).

The CDR3 here is CSARKDTQETQYF. The CDR3 coding sequence is TGCAGTGCTAGGAAGGACACTCAAGAGACCCAGTACTTC. This rearrangement joins TRBV20-1 to TRBJ2-5; possible D gene TRBD1, 5 bases. The CDR3 spans 13 residues. V lost 3 bases and J lost 2, with 10 bases in between. Germline CDR1 reads DFQATT; CDR2 reads SNEGSKA (reference sequence).